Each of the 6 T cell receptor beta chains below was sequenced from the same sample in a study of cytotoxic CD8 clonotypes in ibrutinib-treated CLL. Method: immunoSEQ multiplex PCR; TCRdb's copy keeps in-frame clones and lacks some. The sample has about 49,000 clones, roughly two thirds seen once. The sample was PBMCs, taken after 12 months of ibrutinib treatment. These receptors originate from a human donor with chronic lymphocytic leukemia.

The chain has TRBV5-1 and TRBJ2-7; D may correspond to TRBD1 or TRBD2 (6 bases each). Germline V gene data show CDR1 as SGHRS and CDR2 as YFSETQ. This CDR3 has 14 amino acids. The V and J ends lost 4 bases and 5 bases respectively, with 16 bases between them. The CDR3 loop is CASSGRQGIDEQYF. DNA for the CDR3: TGCGCCAGCAGCGGGAGGCAGGGGATCGACGAGCAGTACTTC.

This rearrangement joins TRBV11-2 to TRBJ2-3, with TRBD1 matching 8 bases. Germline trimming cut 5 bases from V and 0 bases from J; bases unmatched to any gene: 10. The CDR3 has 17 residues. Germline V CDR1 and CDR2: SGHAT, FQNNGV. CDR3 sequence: CASSADRGLYSTDTQYF. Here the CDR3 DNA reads TGTGCCAGCAGCGCTGACAGGGGATTATATAGCACAGATACGCAGTATTTT.

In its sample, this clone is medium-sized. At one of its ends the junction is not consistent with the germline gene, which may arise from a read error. This chain's CDR3 is CAISGSGAGGVGLF. DNA of the CDR3: TGTGCCATCAGCGGTAGTGGAGCAGGGGGAGTCGGACTGTTC. This sequence joins TRBV10-3 and TRBJ1-1; TRBD1 matches 7 bases. CDR1 and CDR2 from the germline V gene are ENHRY and SYGVKD. The CDR3 sequence is 14 residues long.

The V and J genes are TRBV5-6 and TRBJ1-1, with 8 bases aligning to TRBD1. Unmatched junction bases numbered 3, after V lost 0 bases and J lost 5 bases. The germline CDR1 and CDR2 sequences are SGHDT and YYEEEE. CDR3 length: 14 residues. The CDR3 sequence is CASSLGQGWTEAFF. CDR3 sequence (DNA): TGTGCCAGCAGCTTGGGACAGGGGTGGACTGAAGCTTTCTTT.

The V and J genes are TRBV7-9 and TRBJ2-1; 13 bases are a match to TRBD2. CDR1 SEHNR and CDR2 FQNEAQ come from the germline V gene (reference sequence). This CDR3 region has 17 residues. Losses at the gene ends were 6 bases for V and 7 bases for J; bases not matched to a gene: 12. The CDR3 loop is CASSGRLAGGALNEQFF. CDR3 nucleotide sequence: TGTGCCAGCAGTGGAAGACTAGCGGGGGGAGCCCTGAATGAGCAGTTCTTC.

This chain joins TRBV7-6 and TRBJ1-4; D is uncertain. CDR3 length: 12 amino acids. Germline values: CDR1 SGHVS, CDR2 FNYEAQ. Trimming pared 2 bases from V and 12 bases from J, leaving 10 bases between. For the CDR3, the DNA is TGTGCCAGCAGCTTACGGGCCGGTGAACTGTTTTTT. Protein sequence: CASSLRAGELFF.